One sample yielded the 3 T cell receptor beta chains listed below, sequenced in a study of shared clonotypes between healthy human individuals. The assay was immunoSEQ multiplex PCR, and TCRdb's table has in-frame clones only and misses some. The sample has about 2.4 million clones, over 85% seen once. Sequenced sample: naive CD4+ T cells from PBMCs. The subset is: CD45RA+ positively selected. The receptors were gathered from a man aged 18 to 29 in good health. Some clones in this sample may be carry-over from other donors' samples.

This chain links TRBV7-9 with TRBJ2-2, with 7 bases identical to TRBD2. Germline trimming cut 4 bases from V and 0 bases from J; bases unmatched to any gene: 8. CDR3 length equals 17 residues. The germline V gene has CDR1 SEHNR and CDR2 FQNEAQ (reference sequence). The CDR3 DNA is TGTGCCAGCAGCTCACGACTAGCCTCCTCGAACACCGGGGAGCTGTTTTTT. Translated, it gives CASSSRLASSNTGELFF.

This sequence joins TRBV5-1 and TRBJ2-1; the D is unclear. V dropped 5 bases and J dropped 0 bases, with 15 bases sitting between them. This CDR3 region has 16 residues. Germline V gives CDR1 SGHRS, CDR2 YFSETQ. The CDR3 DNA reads TGCGCCAGCAGTGCGGTTAGGGCAAGCTCCTACAATGAGCAGTTCTTC. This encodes CASSAVRASSYNEQFF.

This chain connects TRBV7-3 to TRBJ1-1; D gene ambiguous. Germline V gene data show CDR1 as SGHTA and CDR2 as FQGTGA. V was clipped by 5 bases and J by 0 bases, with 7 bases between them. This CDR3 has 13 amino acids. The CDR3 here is CASSAEMNTEAFF. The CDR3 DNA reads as TGTGCCAGCAGCGCGGAAATGAACACTGAAGCTTTCTTT.